These 17 T cell receptor beta chains were all obtained from the same sample, sequenced in a study of blood T cell repertoires in COVID-19. Only in-frame clones appear in the TCRdb table, and some are missing; sequencing was by immunoSEQ multiplex PCR. Here the sample spans 150,000 to 200,000 clones, roughly 82% being singletons. Sequences were obtained from peripheral blood. The source of these receptors is a woman aged 40 to 50 with COVID-19, enrolled during active disease.

The chain combines TRBV9 with TRBJ1-2; TRBD1 aligns across 7 bases. CDR1 and CDR2 (germline): SGDLS, YYNGEE. The CDR3 is made up of 14 amino acids. Losses at the gene ends were 3 bases for V and 3 bases for J; bases not matched to a gene: 5. The CDR3 protein is CASSALGTDYGYTF. Here the CDR3 DNA reads TGTGCCAGCAGCGCCCTAGGGACAGACTATGGCTACACCTTC.

J is TRBJ1-3 and V is TRBV6-6, with D possibly being TRBD1 (5 bases). There are 13 residues in the CDR3. Germline V gene data show CDR1 as MNHNY and CDR2 as SVGAGI (reference sequence). V was trimmed by 7 bases and J by 3 bases, leaving 10 bases between them. The CDR3 nucleotides read TGTGCCAGCACACACAGGAATGGAAACACCATATATTTT. Translated, it gives CASTHRNGNTIYF.

The table lists this clone with a count of one. Other DNA sequences in this sample translate to the same CDR3. CDR3 DNA: TGTGCCAGCAGTGAAGTTAGCGGGGGAGAGACCCAGTACTTC. It is translated as CASSEVSGGETQYF. The chain links TRBV2 to TRBJ2-5; 9 bases map to TRBD2. Germline lookup yields CDR1 SNHLY and CDR2 FYNNEI. This CDR3 contains 14 residues. The ends lost 1 base at V and 4 bases at J; junction bases unmatched: 1.

This chain links TRBV7-3 with TRBJ2-1, with 9 bases matching TRBD2. J lost 7 bases, V lost 3 bases, and 7 bases had no gene match. This CDR3 has 15 amino acids. Looked up from germline, CDR1 is SGHTA and CDR2 is FQGTGA. CDR3 amino acids: CASSFSSGTENEQFF. The CDR3 DNA follows: TGTGCCAGCAGCTTTTCTAGCGGGACGGAGAATGAGCAGTTCTTC.

The chain links TRBV19 to TRBJ1-2; D is ambiguous. The germline V gene has CDR1 LNHDA and CDR2 SQIVND (reference sequence). The CDR3 contains 14 residues. V was clipped by 3 bases and J by 2 bases, with 10 bases between them. The CDR3 DNA sequence: TGTGCCAGTAGTATTGGTCAGTCAAACTATGGCTACACCTTC. Translating gives CASSIGQSNYGYTF.

The chain links TRBV27 to TRBJ2-2; the match to TRBD2 covers 8 bases. The CDR3 is made up of 15 amino acids. Looked up from germline, CDR1 is MNHEY and CDR2 is SMNVEV (reference sequence). V lost 3 bases to trimming and J lost 5 bases; unmatched junction nucleotides: 5. The CDR3 DNA sequence: TGTGCCAGCAGTTTTACGGGGGGGAATACCGGGGAGCTGTTTTTT. Translating gives CASSFTGGNTGELFF.

The chain uses TRBV3-1 (or the pseudogene TRBV3-2) and TRBJ2-1, with 9 bases fitting TRBD2. The ends lost 4 bases at V and 0 bases at J; junction bases unmatched: 10. Germline CDR1 and CDR2: LGHDT and YNNKEL (reference sequence). CDR3 length: 18 residues. The DNA for the CDR3 is TGTGCCAGCAGCCGGGAGCGGGAGGTAGTTTACTCCTACAATGAGCAGTTCTTC. It yields the protein CASSREREVVYSYNEQFF.

This chain joins TRBV7-6 and TRBJ1-4, with D tentatively TRBD1 (5 bases). The CDR3 is 16 residues long. CDR1 is SGHVS and CDR2 is FNYEAQ in the germline V gene. Trimming shortened V by 3 bases and J by 4 bases, and 15 bases separated the two germline ends. DNA of the CDR3: TGTGCCAGCAGCTTGGGCCCCGGGGGGAATAATGAAAAACTGTTTTTT. Encoded protein: CASSLGPGGNNEKLFF.

The V and J genes are TRBV15 and TRBJ1-1; 10 bases are shared with TRBD1. Germline V CDR1 and CDR2: LNHNV, YYDKDF (reference sequence). The CDR3 contains 13 residues. V lost 7 bases to trimming and J lost 4 bases; unmatched junction nucleotides: 3. The CDR3 sequence is CATKRTGGTEAFF. Written as DNA, the CDR3 is TGTGCCACCAAGAGGACAGGGGGCACTGAAGCTTTCTTT.

The chain carries TRBV5-1 and TRBJ1-3; 7 nucleotides match TRBD1. V shed 3 bases and J 3 bases; nucleotides not matched to a gene: 6. The CDR3 has 15 amino acids. Germline V gene data show CDR1 as SGHRS and CDR2 as YFSETQ. Here the CDR3 reads CASSSGGTVGNTIYF. The CDR3 DNA reads as TGCGCCAGCAGCTCCGGTGGGACAGTTGGAAACACCATATATTTT. Drawing the rest from reference TRBV5-1 and TRBJ1-3, the complete variable domain is KAGVTQTPRYLIKTRGQQVTLSCSPISGHRSVSWYQQTPGQGLQFLFEYFSETQRNKGNFPGRFSGRQFSNSRSEMNVSTLELGDSALYLCASSSGGTVGNTIYFGEGSWLTVV.

The gene calls are TRBV2 and TRBJ2-5; TRBD1 matches 7 bases. CDR3 length: 13 amino acids. CDR1 is SNHLY and CDR2 is FYNNEI in the germline V gene. After removal of 6 bases from V and 3 bases from J, the junction contained 4 bases not matched to a gene. The CDR3, as DNA: TGTGCCAGCAGCCGGACAGGAGAAGAGACCCAGTACTTC. It yields the protein CASSRTGEETQYF.

J is TRBJ2-1 and V is TRBV6-2 or TRBV6-3, with 7 bases that match TRBD1. Trimming cost V 5 bases and J 4 bases; bases outside gene matches: 8. The CDR3 length is 15 residues. CDR1 and CDR2 (germline): MNHEY, SVGEGT. In nucleotides, the CDR3 is TGTGCCAGCAGTCCAGGACAGGTTGGATACAATGAGCAGTTCTTC. It yields the protein CASSPGQVGYNEQFF.

This clone appeared once. The chain joins TRBV2 to TRBJ1-1; tentatively, D is TRBD1 (6 bases). V was pared by 6 bases and J by 1 base, with 15 bases between. The length of the CDR3 is 15 residues. Per the germline V gene, CDR1 is SNHLY and CDR2 is FYNNEI. In nucleotides, the CDR3 is TGTGCCAGCAGAGATACGGGACACCGGAACACTGAAGCTTTCTTT. Amino acid sequence: CASRDTGHRNTEAFF. Using reference TRBV2 and TRBJ1-1 for the parts outside the CDR3, the full variable domain is EPEVTQTPSHQVTQMGQEVILRCVPISNHLYFYWYRQILGQKVEFLVSFYNNEISEKSEIFDDQFSVERPDGSNFTLKIRSTKLEDSAMYFCASRDTGHRNTEAFFGQGTRLTVV.

This sequence joins TRBV19 and TRBJ2-3, with 7 positions matching TRBD2. The CDR3 runs to 17 residues. V shed 3 bases and J 6 bases; nucleotides not matched to a gene: 15. The germline CDR1 and CDR2 sequences are LNHDA and SQIVND (reference sequence). This CDR3 is CASSITVAGETSDTQYF. The DNA for the CDR3 is TGTGCCAGTAGTATTACAGTGGCGGGAGAAACCTCCGATACGCAGTATTTT.

CDR3 nucleotides: TGTGCCAGCAGCCCTGCCGGCCTTGGGATAGGGGGATACACAGATACGCAGTATTTT. It encodes CASSPAGLGIGGYTDTQYF. The chain is built from TRBV5-8 and TRBJ2-3, with D possibly matching TRBD1 (6 bases). Trimming took 4 bases from V and 2 from J, leaving 26 bases between them. The CDR3 runs 19 residues. Per germline, CDR1 SGHTS and CDR2 YDEGEE.

The chain employs TRBV25-1 and TRBJ2-2; the match to TRBD2 covers 8 bases. The CDR3 loop spans 16 amino acids. The trim removed 2 bases at V and 0 bases at J, leaving 2 bases unmatched. Germline-derived CDR1 and CDR2 are MGHDK and SYGVNS. The CDR3 loop reads CASSEPSGSNTGELFF. The CDR3 coding sequence is TGTGCCAGCAGTGAACCTAGCGGGTCGAACACCGGGGAGCTGTTTTTT.

The CDR3 DNA sequence: TGTGCCAGCAGTCGCGGACTAAACCAAGAGACCCAGTACTTC. Its translation is CASSRGLNQETQYF. The rearrangement links TRBV6-5 to TRBJ2-5; D may be TRBD2 (6 bases). The germline V and J ends were trimmed by 5 bases and 0 bases, with 10 bases remaining between them. CDR3 size: 14 residues. Germline values: CDR1 MNHEY, CDR2 SVGAGI.